What follows are 23 T cell receptor beta chains derived from one specimen sequenced in a study of T cell responses to AZD1222 COVID-19 vaccine. Generated by immunoSEQ multiplex PCR, the TCRdb table keeps only in-frame clones and is missing some. The top ten clones hold 3.3% of a sample with approximately 100,000 clones, approximately 86% of them seen once. The sequencing used peripheral blood, collected 28 days after the second dose of the MenACWY control vaccine. The origin of the receptors is an adult who received the MenACWY meningococcal vaccine as a control.

The chain carries TRBV7-8 and TRBJ1-4; 11 bases line up with TRBD1. J gave up 3 bases and V 8 bases, and 11 bases lay outside the gene matches. Germline CDR1 and CDR2: SGHVS and FQNEAQ. The CDR3 sequence is 17 residues long. Here the CDR3 DNA reads TGTGCCAGCTGCAGGACAGGGGGCATTTTAGCTAATGAAAAACTGTTTTTT. Its translation is CASCRTGGILANEKLFF.

This chain joins TRBV28 and TRBJ1-1; D unresolved. V was shortened by 6 bases and J by 1 base, with 15 bases between the two germline ends. CDR3 length: 15 residues. The germline gives CDR1 MDHEN, CDR2 SYDVKM. The CDR3 nucleotides read TGTGCCAGCAGCCAAGGAACGACGGGGAACACTGAAGCTTTCTTT. The encoded protein is CASSQGTTGNTEAFF.

This clone was observed a single time. V usage is TRBV7-9 and J usage is TRBJ2-2, with D maybe TRBD1 (6 bases). Looked up from germline, CDR1 is SEHNR and CDR2 is FQNEAQ (reference sequence). The CDR3 covers 17 residues. Trimming stripped 5 bases from V and 2 bases from J, with 18 bases between. CDR3 in DNA: TGTGCCAGCAGCCCACTGATAACAGGGAGTAACACCGGGGAGCTGTTTTTT. It yields the protein CASSPLITGSNTGELFF.

This chain joins TRBV5-5 and TRBJ2-1; 10 bases fit TRBD1. The CDR3 extends over 18 amino acids. V shed 0 bases and J 6 bases; nucleotides not matched to a gene: 12. Germline V gene lookup returns CDR1 SGHKS and CDR2 YYEKEE (reference sequence). The CDR3 sequence: CASSLVPAGTGAINEQFF. The CDR3 DNA follows: TGTGCCAGCAGCTTGGTCCCTGCCGGGACAGGGGCAATCAATGAGCAGTTCTTC.

This clone was detected only once. The chain uses TRBV3-1 (or the pseudogene TRBV3-2) and TRBJ2-7; TRBD2 is a possible D gene (6 bases). The length of the CDR3 is 15 residues. Trimming removed 2 bases at V and 3 bases at J, with 14 bases between. The V gene's germline CDR1 is LGHDT and CDR2 YNNKEL (reference sequence). The CDR3 nucleotides read TGTGCCAGCAGCCAAACTGACGGGAGATACTACGAGCAGTACTTC. Translation gives CASSQTDGRYYEQYF.

The chain joins TRBV4-2 to TRBJ2-2; D is undetermined. Germline loops: CDR1 LGHNA, CDR2 YNFKEQ. CDR3 length equals 13 residues. V was shortened by 0 bases and J by 7 bases, with 6 bases between the two germline ends. The CDR3 reads CASSQDPGGELFF. The CDR3, as DNA: TGTGCCAGCAGCCAAGATCCCGGCGGGGAGCTGTTTTTT.

The V call is TRBV2, the J call TRBJ1-1; D is unresolved. CDR1 and CDR2 from the germline V gene are SNHLY and FYNNEI. CDR3 length: 13 residues. The V and J ends lost 7 bases and 11 bases respectively, with 20 bases between them. The CDR3 DNA reads TGTGCCAGCACCCAAAGTTCTGTCAGTATGGCTTTCTTT. It is translated as CASTQSSVSMAFF.

The chain employs TRBV10-3 and TRBJ2-3, with TRBD1 matching over 8 bases. The CDR3 extends over 15 amino acids. V shed 4 bases, J shed 4 bases, and the junction held 7 bases outside the gene matches. Per germline, CDR1 ENHRY and CDR2 SYGVKD. CDR3: CAISGTGTDADTQYF. The CDR3 bases are TGTGCCATCAGTGGGACAGGGACCGACGCAGATACGCAGTATTTT.

A remark on this clone: At the DNA level, this CDR3 is encoded by other sequences in the same sample as well. The genes are TRBV28 and TRBJ1-2; D perhaps matches TRBD1 (5 bases). V was cut by 6 bases and J by 4 bases, with 12 bases left in between. This CDR3 spans 13 amino acids. Per the germline V gene, CDR1 is MDHEN and CDR2 is SYDVKM. The CDR3 DNA sequence: TGTGCCAGCAGCCCGGGGGGGGGCTATGGCTACACCTTC. Translating it yields CASSPGGGYGYTF.

The V call is TRBV21-1, the J call TRBJ1-2; no check of the table's D call, TRBD1, against the DNA was made. TRBV21-1 is an annotated pseudogene. This CDR3 has 14 residues. DNA of the CDR3: TGTGCCAGCAGCAAAGCTCGAGGGGGCCGGGGCTACACCTTC. This gives the protein CASSKARGGRGYTF.

The chain couples TRBV11-2 to TRBJ1-1; D is unclear. The V gene lost 0 bases and the J gene lost 8 bases, with 7 bases spanning the gap. This CDR3 is 12 amino acids long. Germline V gives CDR1 SGHAT, CDR2 FQNNGV. CDR3 loop: CASSLDSQEAFF. CDR3 bases: TGTGCCAGCAGCTTAGATTCGCAGGAAGCTTTCTTT.

As DNA, the CDR3 is TGTGCCAGCTCACCAGAGCAGGTTCCTGCCTACGAGCAGTACTTC. As protein: CASSPEQVPAYEQYF. The rearrangement links TRBV18 to TRBJ2-7; D gene unclear. V was clipped by 2 bases and J by 2 bases, with 13 bases between them. The CDR3 length is 15 residues. Germline lookup yields CDR1 KGHSH and CDR2 LQKENI.

The rearrangement joins TRBV11-3 to TRBJ2-1; TRBD1 matches 7 bases. The germline V gene has CDR1 SGHNT and CDR2 YENEEA. CDR3 size: 15 residues. V shed 2 bases and J 8 bases; nucleotides not matched to a gene: 9. CDR3 sequence (DNA): TGTGCCAGCAGCTTATCAGGGGGACCCTTCGATGAGCAGTTCTTC. Protein product: CASSLSGGPFDEQFF.

This chain uses TRBV3-1 (or the pseudogene TRBV3-2) with TRBJ1-2, with TRBD1 as a possible D gene (5 bases). CDR3 length equals 18 residues. V was clipped by 0 bases and J by 8 bases, with 25 bases between them. CDR1 and CDR2 (germline): LGHDT, YNNKEL (reference sequence). CDR3 nucleotides: TGTGCCAGCAGCCAAGACCAGTTGGGTTCTCGGGGGGAAGGAGGCTACACCTTC. Amino acid sequence: CASSQDQLGSRGEGGYTF.

Only a few counts were recorded for this clone. The rearrangement links TRBV7-8 to TRBJ2-7; D call uncertain. The CDR3 has 12 residues. Germline lookup yields CDR1 SGHVS and CDR2 FQNEAQ. V dropped 5 bases and J dropped 5 bases, with 10 bases sitting between them. In nucleotides, the CDR3 is TGTGCCAGCAGCCCTTCCGTTCACGAGCAGTACTTC. Protein: CASSPSVHEQYF.

The chain has TRBV11-3 and TRBJ2-3; TRBD1 aligns across 12 bases. V lost 3 bases to trimming and J lost 2 bases; unmatched junction nucleotides: 6. The V gene's germline CDR1 is SGHNT and CDR2 YENEEA. The CDR3 runs 17 residues. CDR3 amino acids: CASSFGTGGEPTDTQYF. In DNA, the CDR3 is TGTGCCAGCAGCTTTGGGACAGGGGGCGAGCCCACAGATACGCAGTATTTT.

This chain's CDR3 is CASSLGGTTWGYTF. In DNA, the CDR3 is TGTGCCAGCAGCTTAGGGGGGACTACTTGGGGCTACACCTTC. This chain joins TRBV7-2 and TRBJ1-2, with a tentative D call TRBD1 (5 bases). The germline V and J ends were trimmed by 1 base and 8 bases, with 14 bases remaining between them. The CDR3 contains 14 residues. Germline assignment: CDR1 SGHTA and CDR2 FQGNSA.

The rearrangement uses TRBV13 and TRBJ2-2; 10 bases are shared with TRBD1. CDR1 and CDR2 (germline): PRHDT, FYEKMQ (reference sequence). This CDR3 comprises 18 residues. V trimming: 6 bases; J trimming: 0 bases; junction bases outside the gene matches: 10. The CDR3 bases are TGTGCCAGCAGACGACAGGGGGCGCGGGTTACGAACACCGGGGAGCTGTTTTTT. Translated, it gives CASRRQGARVTNTGELFF.

The V gene is TRBV3-1 (or the pseudogene TRBV3-2), the J gene TRBJ2-1; TRBD1 matches at 11 bases. Germline V gene lookup returns CDR1 LGHDT and CDR2 YNNKEL (reference sequence). The length of the CDR3 is 16 residues. V shed 0 bases and J 6 bases; nucleotides not matched to a gene: 4. The CDR3 bases are TGTGCCAGCAGCCAAGAAGGACAGGGGGCGGGCAATGAGCAGTTCTTC. Encoded protein: CASSQEGQGAGNEQFF.

This clone was seen a few times. The V call is TRBV9, the J call TRBJ2-1; D gene unclear. The CDR3 covers 14 residues. Germline V lookup: CDR1 SGDLS, CDR2 YYNGEE. Deletions cut 3 bases from V and 5 bases from J, with 12 bases between. Here the CDR3 DNA reads TGTGCCAGCAGCGCGCTCCCGACCGACAATGAGCAGTTCTTC. The encoded protein is CASSALPTDNEQFF.

The rearrangement uses TRBV4-3 and TRBJ1-4, with D possibly matching TRBD1 (6 bases). The CDR3 covers 16 residues. Trimming shortened V by 1 base and J by 5 bases, and 14 bases separated the two germline ends. Germline loops: CDR1 LGHNA, CDR2 YSLEER. CDR3 bases: TGCGCCAGCAGCCAAGCACACAGGGCGGTCAATGAAAAACTGTTTTTT. It translates to CASSQAHRAVNEKLFF.

The gene calls are TRBV27 and TRBJ2-7; D call uncertain. With 2 bases removed from V and 4 bases from J, the gap between germline ends came to 15 bases. Germline values: CDR1 MNHEY, CDR2 SMNVEV (reference sequence). CDR3 size: 15 residues. CDR3 sequence: CASSLGPGPSYEQYF. The CDR3 nucleotides are TGTGCCAGCAGTTTAGGGCCAGGCCCCTCTTACGAGCAGTACTTC.

This rearrangement joins TRBV28 to TRBJ2-7; weak D call: TRBD1 (5 bases). Germline V gene lookup returns CDR1 MDHEN and CDR2 SYDVKM. This CDR3 region has 12 residues. The ends were cut back, 5 bases at V and 13 bases at J, with 18 bases in the middle. CDR3 nucleotides: TGTGCCAGCAGTACTACGGACAAGAGCAGATACTTC. Translated, it gives CASSTTDKSRYF.